This TCR beta chain was sequenced during a study of human T cells and chemical hapten exposure. Study-wide context: Small pooled library volume differences mainly caused per-sample TCR yield variation. The study's findings and limits: TCRs exceeding 1 in 1000 frequency stayed unchanged with DPC sensitization.

Trimming left V 8 bases short and J 3 bases short, with 14 bases between. CDR3 length equals 14 residues. Germline loops: CDR1 KGHSH, CDR2 LQKENI. Unique molecular identifiers were affixed to discrete cDNA molecules within the library. In the authors' workflow: A per-sample median of around 100,000 TCRs was observed, with a range of roughly 20,000 to 690,600. TCRdb reanalysed the 5' RACE reads using MiXCR and keeps one entry per CDR3 protein. These V and J calls derive from TCRdb rather than the authors' analysis. The sample consists of 110,000 or so distinct CDR3 sequences, roughly 18% of them appearing once. Concerning this clonotype itself: Its antigen is not known.

Total RNA was isolated from unfractionated whole blood. The sequence was collected from a human donor in good health. The V gene is TRBV18, the J gene TRBJ2-1; D is tentatively TRBD1 or TRBD2 (5 bases each). The CDR3 spells CASAPGTRYNEQFF. The CDR3 DNA reads TGTGCCAGCGCTCCCGGGACCCGCTACAATGAGCAGTTCTTC.